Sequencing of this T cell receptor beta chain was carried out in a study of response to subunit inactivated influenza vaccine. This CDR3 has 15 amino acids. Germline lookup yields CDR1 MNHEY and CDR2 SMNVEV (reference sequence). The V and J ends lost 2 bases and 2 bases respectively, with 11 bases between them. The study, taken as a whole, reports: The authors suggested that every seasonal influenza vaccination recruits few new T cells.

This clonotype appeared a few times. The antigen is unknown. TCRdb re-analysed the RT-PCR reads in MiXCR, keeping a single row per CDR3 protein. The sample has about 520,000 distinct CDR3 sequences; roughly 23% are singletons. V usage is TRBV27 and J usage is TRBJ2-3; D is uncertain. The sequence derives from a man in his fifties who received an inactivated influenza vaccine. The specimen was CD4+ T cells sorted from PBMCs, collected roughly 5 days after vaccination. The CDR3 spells CASSLGEFDTDTQYF. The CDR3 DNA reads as TGTGCCAGCAGTTTAGGCGAGTTCGACACAGATACGCAGTATTTT.